This T cell receptor (beta chain) was sequenced for a study of blood T cells in healthy people across ages. Study-wide findings and caveats: Long-lived donors carried more naive CD4+ cells and greater diversity than aged donors. Naive and antigen-experienced cells were not separated, limiting conclusive comparison. Older age went with lower TCR beta diversity per million T cells, in a roughly linear way.

With a J-beta primer mix and a sample-barcoded 5' primer, a second PCR ran roughly 6 to 11 cycles. All cDNA molecules were each tagged by a template-switch adaptor with 12 random nucleotides. From the 5' RACE reads, TCRdb called clonotypes with MiXCR, one entry per CDR3 protein. Of 1 million to 1.2 million distinct CDR3 sequences in the sample, 35% to 40% are singletons; the top ten hold 13%. The V gene's germline CDR1 is DFQATT and CDR2 SNEGSKA (reference sequence). This CDR3 region has 15 residues. V lost 3 bases, J lost 7 bases, and 19 bases lay in between. In its sample, this clonotype was seen a few times. The antigen is undetermined.

The sequence came from a man aged 18 to 35 in good health. The sequencing input was blood. The chain couples TRBV20-1 to TRBJ1-5; D is undetermined. The CDR3 loop reads CSASSGAGNVQPQHF. CDR3 sequence (DNA): TGCAGTGCTAGCTCGGGCGCCGGGAACGTACAGCCCCAGCATTTT.